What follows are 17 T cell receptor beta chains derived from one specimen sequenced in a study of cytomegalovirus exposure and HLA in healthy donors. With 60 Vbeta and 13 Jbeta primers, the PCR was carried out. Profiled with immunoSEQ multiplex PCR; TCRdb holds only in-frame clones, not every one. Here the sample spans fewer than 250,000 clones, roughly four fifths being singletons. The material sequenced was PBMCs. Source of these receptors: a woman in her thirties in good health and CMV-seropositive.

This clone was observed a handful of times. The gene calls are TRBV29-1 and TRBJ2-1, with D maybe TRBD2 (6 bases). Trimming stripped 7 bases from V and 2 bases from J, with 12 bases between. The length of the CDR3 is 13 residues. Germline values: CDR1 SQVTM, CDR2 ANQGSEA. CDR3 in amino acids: CSAPTSTYNEQFF. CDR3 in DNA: TGCAGCGCCCCCACTAGCACCTACAATGAGCAGTTCTTC.

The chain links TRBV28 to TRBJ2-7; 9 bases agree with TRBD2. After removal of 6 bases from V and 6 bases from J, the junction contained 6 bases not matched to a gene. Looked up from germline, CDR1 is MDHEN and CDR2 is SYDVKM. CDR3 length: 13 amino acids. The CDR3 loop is CASRLAGVGEQYF. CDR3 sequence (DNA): TGTGCCAGCAGGTTAGCGGGAGTAGGCGAGCAGTACTTC. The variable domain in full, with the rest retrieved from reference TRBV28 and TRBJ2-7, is DVKVTQSSRYLVKRTGEKVFLECVQDMDHENMFWYRQDPGLGLRLIYFSYDVKMKEKGDIPEGYSVSREKKERFSLILESASTNQTSMYLCASRLAGVGEQYFGPGTRLTVT.

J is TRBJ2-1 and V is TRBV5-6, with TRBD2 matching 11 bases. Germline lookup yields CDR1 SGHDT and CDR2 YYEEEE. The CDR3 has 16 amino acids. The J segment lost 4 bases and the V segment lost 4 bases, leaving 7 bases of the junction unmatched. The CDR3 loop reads CASSQEGLAGYNEQFF. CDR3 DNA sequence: TGTGCCAGCAGCCAAGAAGGACTAGCGGGTTACAATGAGCAGTTCTTC.

As DNA, the CDR3 is TGTGCCAGCAGGGACTACGGGACAGGGGGAGCTTTCTTT. It translates to CASRDYGTGGAFF. The chain recombines TRBV2 with TRBJ1-1, with 11 bases identical to TRBD1. Looked up from germline, CDR1 is SNHLY and CDR2 is FYNNEI. CDR3 length equals 13 residues. V was pared by 6 bases and J by 10 bases, with 7 bases of the junction left unmatched.

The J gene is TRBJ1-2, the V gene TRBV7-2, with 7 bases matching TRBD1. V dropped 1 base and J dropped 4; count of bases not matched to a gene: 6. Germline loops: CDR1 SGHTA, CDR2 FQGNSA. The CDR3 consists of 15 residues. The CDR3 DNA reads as TGTGCCAGCAGCTTAGACTGGACAGGATTCTATGGCTACACCTTC. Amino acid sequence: CASSLDWTGFYGYTF.

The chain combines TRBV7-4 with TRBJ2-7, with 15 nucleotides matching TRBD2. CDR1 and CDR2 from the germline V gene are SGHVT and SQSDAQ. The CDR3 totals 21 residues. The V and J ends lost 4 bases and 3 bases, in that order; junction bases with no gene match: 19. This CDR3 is CASSSGTPGLAGGPAIYEQYF. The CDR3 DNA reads TGTGCCAGCAGCTCCGGGACCCCCGGACTAGCGGGAGGGCCGGCGATCTACGAGCAGTACTTC.

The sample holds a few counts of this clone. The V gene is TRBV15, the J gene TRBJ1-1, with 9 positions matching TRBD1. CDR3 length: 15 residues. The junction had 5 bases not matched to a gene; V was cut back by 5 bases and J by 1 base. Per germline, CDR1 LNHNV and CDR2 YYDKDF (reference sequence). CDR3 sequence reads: CATSSLDRGNTEAFF. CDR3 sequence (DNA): TGTGCCACCAGCTCCCTGGACAGGGGGAACACTGAAGCTTTCTTT.

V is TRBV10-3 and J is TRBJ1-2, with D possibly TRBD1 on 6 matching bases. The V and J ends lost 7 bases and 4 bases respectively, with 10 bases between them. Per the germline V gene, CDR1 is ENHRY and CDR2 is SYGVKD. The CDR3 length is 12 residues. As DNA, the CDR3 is TGTGCCATCACTTCAGGGGCCTATGGCTACACCTTC. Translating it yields CAITSGAYGYTF.

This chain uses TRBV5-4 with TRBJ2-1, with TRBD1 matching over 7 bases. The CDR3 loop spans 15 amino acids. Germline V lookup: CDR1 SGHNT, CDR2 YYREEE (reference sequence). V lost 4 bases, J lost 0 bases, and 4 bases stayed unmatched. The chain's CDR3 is CASSARTGSYNEQFF. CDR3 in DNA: TGTGCCAGCAGCGCCCGGACAGGCTCCTACAATGAGCAGTTCTTC.

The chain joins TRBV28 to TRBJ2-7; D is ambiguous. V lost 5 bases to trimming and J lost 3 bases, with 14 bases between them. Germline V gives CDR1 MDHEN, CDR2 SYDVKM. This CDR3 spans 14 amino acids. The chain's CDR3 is CASSPPREVYEQYF. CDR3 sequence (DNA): TGTGCCAGCAGTCCCCCGAGAGAGGTCTACGAGCAGTACTTC.

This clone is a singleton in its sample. The DNA for the CDR3 is TGTGCCAGCAGCTCGCTGGACAGGGGTTTGTTGTGGGAGCAGTACTTC. Its protein is CASSSLDRGLLWEQYF. The chain recombines TRBV7-9 with TRBJ2-7; 9 bases are a match to TRBD1. Unmatched junction bases numbered 14, after V lost 4 bases and J lost 7 bases. Germline CDR1 and CDR2: SEHNR and FQNEAQ (reference sequence). The CDR3 is made up of 16 amino acids.

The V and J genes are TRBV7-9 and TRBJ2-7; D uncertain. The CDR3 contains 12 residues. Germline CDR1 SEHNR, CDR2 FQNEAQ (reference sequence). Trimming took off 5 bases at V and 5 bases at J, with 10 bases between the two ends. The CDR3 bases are TGTGCCAGCAGCCCCCCCCAGAACGAGCAGTACTTC. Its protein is CASSPPQNEQYF.

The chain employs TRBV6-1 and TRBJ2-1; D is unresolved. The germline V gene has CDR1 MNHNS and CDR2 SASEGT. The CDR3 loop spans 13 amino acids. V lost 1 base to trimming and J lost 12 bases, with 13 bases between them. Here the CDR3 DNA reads TGTGCCAGCAGTGAAGGATACGAGCGAGGGCAGTTCTTC. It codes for CASSEGYERGQFF.

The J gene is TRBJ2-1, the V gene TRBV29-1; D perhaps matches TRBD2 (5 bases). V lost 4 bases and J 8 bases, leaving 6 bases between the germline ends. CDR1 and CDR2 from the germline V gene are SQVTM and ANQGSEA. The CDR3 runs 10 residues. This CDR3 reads CSVAGYEQFF. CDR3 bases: TGCAGCGTTGCGGGGTATGAGCAGTTCTTC.

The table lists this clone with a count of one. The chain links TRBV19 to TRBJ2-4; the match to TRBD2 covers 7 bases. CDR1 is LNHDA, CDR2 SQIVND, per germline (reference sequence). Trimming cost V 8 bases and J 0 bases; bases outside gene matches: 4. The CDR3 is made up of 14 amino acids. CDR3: CASQPGGAKNIQYF. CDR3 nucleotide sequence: TGTGCCAGTCAGCCGGGGGGAGCCAAAAACATTCAGTACTTC. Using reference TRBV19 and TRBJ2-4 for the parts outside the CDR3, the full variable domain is DGGITQSPKYLFRKEGQNVTLSCEQNLNHDAMYWYRQDPGQGLRLIYYSQIVNDFQKGDIAEGYSVSREKKESFPLTVTSAQKNPTAFYLCASQPGGAKNIQYFGAGTRLSVL.

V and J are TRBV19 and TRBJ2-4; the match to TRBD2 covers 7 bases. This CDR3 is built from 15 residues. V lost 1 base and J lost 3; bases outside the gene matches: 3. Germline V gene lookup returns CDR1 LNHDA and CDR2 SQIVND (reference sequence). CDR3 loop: CASSIGGGGKNIQYF. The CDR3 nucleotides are TGTGCCAGTAGTATAGGGGGGGGAGGCAAAAACATTCAGTACTTC. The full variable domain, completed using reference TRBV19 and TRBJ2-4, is DGGITQSPKYLFRKEGQNVTLSCEQNLNHDAMYWYRQDPGQGLRLIYYSQIVNDFQKGDIAEGYSVSREKKESFPLTVTSAQKNPTAFYLCASSIGGGGKNIQYFGAGTRLSVL.

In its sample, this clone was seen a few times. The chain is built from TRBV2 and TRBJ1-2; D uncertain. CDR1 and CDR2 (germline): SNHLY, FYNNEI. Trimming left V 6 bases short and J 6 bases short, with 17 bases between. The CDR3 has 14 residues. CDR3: CASSSLGGRDGYTF. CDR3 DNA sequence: TGTGCCAGCAGCTCCTTGGGAGGGAGGGATGGCTACACCTTC.